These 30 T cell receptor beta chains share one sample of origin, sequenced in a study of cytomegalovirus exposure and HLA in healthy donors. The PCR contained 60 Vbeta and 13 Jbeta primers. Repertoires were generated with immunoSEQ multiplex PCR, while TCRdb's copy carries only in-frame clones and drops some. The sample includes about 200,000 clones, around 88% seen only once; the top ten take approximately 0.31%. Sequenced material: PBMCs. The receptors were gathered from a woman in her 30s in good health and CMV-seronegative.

CDR3 sequence reads: CAISESLLAGETQYF. In nucleotides, the CDR3 is TGTGCCATCAGTGAGTCGTTGTTAGCGGGAGAGACCCAGTACTTC. The rearrangement joins TRBV10-3 to TRBJ2-5; 7 bases line up with TRBD2. The germline gives CDR1 ENHRY, CDR2 SYGVKD. This CDR3 is 15 amino acids long. The V segment lost 0 bases and the J segment 4 bases; nucleotides outside the gene matches: 5.

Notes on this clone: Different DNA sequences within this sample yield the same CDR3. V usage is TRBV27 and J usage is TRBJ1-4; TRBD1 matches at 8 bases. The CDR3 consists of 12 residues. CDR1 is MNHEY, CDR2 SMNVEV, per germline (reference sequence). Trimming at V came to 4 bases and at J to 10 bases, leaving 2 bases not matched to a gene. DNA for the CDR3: TGTGCCAGCAGTTCAGGACAGGGAAAACTGTTTTTT. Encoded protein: CASSSGQGKLFF.

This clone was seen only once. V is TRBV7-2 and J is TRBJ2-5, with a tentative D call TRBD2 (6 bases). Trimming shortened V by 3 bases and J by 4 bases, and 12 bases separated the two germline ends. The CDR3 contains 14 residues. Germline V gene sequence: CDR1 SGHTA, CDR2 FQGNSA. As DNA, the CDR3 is TGTGCCAGCAGCTTGGGACTGCCCTTAGAGACCCAGTACTTC. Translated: CASSLGLPLETQYF.

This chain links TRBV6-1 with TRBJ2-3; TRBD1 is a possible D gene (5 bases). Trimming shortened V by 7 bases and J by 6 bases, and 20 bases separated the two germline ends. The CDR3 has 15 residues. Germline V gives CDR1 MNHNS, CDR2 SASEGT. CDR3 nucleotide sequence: TGTGCCAGCAAGGACCAGGGAATAGATGGGGATACGCAGTATTTT. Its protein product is CASKDQGIDGDTQYF.

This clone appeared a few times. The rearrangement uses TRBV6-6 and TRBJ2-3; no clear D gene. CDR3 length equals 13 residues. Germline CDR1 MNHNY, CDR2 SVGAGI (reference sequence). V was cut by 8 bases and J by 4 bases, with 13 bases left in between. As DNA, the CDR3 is TGTGCCAGCGGGTATAATCGGGCAGATACGCAGTATTTT. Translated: CASGYNRADTQYF.

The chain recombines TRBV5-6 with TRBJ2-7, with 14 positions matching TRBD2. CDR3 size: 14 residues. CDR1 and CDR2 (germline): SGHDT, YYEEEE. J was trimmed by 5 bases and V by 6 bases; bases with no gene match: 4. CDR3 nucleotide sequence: TGTGCCAGCAAAGGACTAGCGGGAGGCCACGAGCAGTACTTC. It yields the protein CASKGLAGGHEQYF.

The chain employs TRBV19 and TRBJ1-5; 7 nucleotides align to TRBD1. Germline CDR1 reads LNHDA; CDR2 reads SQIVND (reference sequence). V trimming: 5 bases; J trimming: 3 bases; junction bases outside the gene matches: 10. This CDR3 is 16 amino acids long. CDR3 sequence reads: CASSERVRGYNQPQHF. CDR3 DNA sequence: TGTGCCAGTAGTGAGAGGGTCAGGGGGTACAATCAGCCCCAGCATTTT.

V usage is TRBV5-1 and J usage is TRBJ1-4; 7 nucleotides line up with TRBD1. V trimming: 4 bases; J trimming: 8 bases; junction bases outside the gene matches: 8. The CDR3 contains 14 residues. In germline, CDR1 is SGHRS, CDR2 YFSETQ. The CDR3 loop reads CASSPTGSWEKLFF. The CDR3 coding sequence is TGCGCCAGCAGCCCGACAGGGTCGTGGGAAAAACTGTTTTTT.

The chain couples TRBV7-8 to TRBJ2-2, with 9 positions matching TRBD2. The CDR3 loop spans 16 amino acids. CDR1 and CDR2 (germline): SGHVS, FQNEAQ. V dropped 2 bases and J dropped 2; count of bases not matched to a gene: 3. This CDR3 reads CASSLLAGLNTGELFF. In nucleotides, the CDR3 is TGTGCCAGCAGCTTACTAGCGGGACTTAACACCGGGGAGCTGTTTTTT. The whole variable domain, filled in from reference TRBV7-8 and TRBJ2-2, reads GAGVSQSPRYKVAKRGQDVALRCDPISGHVSLFWYQQALGQGPEFLTYFQNEAQLDKSGLPSDRFFAERPEGSVSTLKIQRTQQEDSAVYLCASSLLAGLNTGELFFGEGSRLTVL.

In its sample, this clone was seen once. As DNA, the CDR3 is TGTGCCAGCAGCTTCTCCTACGAGCAGTACTTC. Its protein is CASSFSYEQYF. The rearrangement joins TRBV2 to TRBJ2-7, with D uncertain. The CDR3 length is 11 residues. Germline CDR1 is SNHLY and CDR2 is FYNNEI. V was cut by 6 bases and J by 0 bases, with 3 bases left in between.

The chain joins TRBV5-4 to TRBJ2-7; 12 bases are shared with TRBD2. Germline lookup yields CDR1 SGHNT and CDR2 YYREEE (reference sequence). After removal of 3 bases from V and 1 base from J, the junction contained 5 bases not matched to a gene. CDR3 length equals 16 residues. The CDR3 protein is CASSSRTSGKSYEQYF. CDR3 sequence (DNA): TGTGCCAGCAGCTCGAGGACTAGCGGGAAGTCCTACGAGCAGTACTTC.

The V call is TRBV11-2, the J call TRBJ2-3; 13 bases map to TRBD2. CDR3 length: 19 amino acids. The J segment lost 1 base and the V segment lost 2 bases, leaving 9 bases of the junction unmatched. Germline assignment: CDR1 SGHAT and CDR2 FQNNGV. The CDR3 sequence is CASSLFGTSGTAGTDTQYF. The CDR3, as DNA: TGTGCCAGCAGCTTATTCGGGACTAGCGGGACGGCGGGCACAGATACGCAGTATTTT. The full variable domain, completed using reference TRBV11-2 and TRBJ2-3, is EAGVAQSPRYKIIEKRQSVAFWCNPISGHATLYWYQQILGQGPKLLIQFQNNGVVDDSQLPKDRFSAERLKGVDSTLKIQPAKLEDSAVYLCASSLFGTSGTAGTDTQYFGPGTRLTVL.

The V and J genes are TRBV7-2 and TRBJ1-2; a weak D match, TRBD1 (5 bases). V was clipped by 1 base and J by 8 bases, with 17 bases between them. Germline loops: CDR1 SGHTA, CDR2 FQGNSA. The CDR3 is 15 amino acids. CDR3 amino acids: CASSLVWDSMGGYTF. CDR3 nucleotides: TGTGCCAGCAGCTTAGTATGGGACTCTATGGGAGGCTACACCTTC.

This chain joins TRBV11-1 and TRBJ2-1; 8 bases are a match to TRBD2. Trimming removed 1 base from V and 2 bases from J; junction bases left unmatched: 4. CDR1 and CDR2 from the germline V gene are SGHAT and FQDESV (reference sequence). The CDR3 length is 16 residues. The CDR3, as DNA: TGTGCCAGCAGCTTAGAAAGCGGGAGACCCTACAATGAGCAGTTCTTC. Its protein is CASSLESGRPYNEQFF.

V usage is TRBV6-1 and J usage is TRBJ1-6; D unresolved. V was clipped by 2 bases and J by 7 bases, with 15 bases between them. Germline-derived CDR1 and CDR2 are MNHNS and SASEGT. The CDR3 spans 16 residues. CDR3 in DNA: TGTGCCAGCAGTGAACATGGAGGGTCGAAAAATTCACCCCTCCACTTT. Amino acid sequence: CASSEHGGSKNSPLHF.

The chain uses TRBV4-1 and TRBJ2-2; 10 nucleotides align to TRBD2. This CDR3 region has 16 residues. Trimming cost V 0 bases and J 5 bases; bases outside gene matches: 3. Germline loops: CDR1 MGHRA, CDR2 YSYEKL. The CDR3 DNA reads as TGCGCCAGCAGCCAAGACCTAGCGGGAGAGACCGGGGAGCTGTTTTTT. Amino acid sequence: CASSQDLAGETGELFF.

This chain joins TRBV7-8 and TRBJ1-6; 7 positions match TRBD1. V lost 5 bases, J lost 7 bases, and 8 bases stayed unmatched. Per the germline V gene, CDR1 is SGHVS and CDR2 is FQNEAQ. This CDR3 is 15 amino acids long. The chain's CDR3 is CASSAIGTENSPLHF. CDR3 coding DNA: TGTGCCAGCAGCGCTATCGGGACAGAAAATTCACCCCTCCACTTT. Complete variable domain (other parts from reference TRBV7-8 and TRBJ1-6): GAGVSQSPRYKVAKRGQDVALRCDPISGHVSLFWYQQALGQGPEFLTYFQNEAQLDKSGLPSDRFFAERPEGSVSTLKIQRTQQEDSAVYLCASSAIGTENSPLHFGNGTRLTVT.

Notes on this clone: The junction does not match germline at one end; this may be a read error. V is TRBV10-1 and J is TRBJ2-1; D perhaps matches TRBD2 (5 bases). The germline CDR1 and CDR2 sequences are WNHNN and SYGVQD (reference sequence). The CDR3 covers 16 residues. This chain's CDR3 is CASSEFGILSRNEQFF. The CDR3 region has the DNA TGTGCCAGCAGTGAGTTCGGGATCCTCTCGCGCAATGAGCAGTTCTTC.

In DNA form, the CDR3 reads TGTGCCAGTAGTACCTTGGGACAGGTTACTAACTATGGCTACACCTTC. Its translation: CASSTLGQVTNYGYTF. This rearrangement joins TRBV19 to TRBJ1-2; 8 bases are shared with TRBD1. Germline V gene data show CDR1 as LNHDA and CDR2 as SQIVND (reference sequence). V shed 4 bases and J 0 bases; nucleotides not matched to a gene: 7. This CDR3 contains 16 residues.

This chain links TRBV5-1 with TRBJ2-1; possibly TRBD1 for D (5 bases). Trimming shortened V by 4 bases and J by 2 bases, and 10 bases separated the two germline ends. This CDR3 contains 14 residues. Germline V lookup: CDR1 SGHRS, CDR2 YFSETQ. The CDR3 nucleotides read TGCGCCAGCAGCCAGGGTCAGACCTACAATGAGCAGTTCTTC. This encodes CASSQGQTYNEQFF.

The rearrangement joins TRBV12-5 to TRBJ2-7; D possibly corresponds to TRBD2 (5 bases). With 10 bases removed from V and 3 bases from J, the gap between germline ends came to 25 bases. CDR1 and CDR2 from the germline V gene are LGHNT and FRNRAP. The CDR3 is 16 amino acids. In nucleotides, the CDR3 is TGTGCTAACGCCCCTGTACCGGGCGGGCGGATCTACGAGCAGTACTTC. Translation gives CANAPVPGGRIYEQYF.

The CDR3 loop reads CASTLGPAREQYF. CDR3 in DNA: TGTGCCAGCACCTTGGGCCCAGCAAGAGAGCAGTACTTC. The chain links TRBV6-1 to TRBJ2-7; no firm D call. Trimming cost V 7 bases and J 7 bases, with 17 bases left between them. The CDR3 sequence is 13 residues long. CDR1 is MNHNS, CDR2 SASEGT, per germline.

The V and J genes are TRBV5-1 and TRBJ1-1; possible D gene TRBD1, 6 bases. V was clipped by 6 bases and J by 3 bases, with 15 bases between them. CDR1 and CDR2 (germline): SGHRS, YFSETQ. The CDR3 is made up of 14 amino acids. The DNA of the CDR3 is TGCGCCAGCACTCTCCAGGGGTGGGACACTGAAGCTTTCTTT. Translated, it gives CASTLQGWDTEAFF.

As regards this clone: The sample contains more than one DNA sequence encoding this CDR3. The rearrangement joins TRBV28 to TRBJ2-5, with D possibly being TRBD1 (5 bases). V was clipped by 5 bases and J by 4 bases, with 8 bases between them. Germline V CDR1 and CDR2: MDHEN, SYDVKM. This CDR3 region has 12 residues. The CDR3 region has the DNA TGTGCCAGCAGTCTAGGGGCAGAGACCCAGTACTTC. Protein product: CASSLGAETQYF.

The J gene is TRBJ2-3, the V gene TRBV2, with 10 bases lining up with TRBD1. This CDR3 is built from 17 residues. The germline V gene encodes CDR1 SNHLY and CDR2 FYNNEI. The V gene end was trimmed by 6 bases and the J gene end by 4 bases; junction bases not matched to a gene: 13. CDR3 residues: CASRLRDRGRPADTQYF. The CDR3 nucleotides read TGTGCCAGCAGGCTCCGGGACAGGGGCCGCCCCGCAGATACGCAGTATTTT.

DNA of the CDR3: TGTGCCTGGAGTGTACTCTCGAACACCGGGGAGCTGTTTTTT. It specifies CAWSVLSNTGELFF. V gene TRBV30 combines with J gene TRBJ2-2; D is unresolved. This CDR3 has 14 residues. The V end lost 0 bases, the J end lost 0 bases, and 5 bases lay between the germline ends. Looked up from germline, CDR1 is GTSNPN and CDR2 is SVGIG (reference sequence).

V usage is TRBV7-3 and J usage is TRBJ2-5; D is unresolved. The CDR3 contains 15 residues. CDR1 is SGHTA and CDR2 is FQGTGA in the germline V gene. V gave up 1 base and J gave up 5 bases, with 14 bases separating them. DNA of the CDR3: TGTGCCAGCAGCTTAAACCCCATCGCCGGGGAGACCCAGTACTTC. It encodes CASSLNPIAGETQYF.

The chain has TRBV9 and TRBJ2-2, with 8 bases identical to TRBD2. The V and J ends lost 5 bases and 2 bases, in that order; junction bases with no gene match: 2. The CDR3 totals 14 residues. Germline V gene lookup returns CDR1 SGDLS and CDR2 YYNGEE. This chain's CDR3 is CASSLAGNTGELFF. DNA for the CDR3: TGTGCCAGCAGTTTAGCGGGAAACACCGGGGAGCTGTTTTTT.

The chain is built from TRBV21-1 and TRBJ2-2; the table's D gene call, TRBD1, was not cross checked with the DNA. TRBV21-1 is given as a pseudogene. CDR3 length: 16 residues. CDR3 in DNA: TGTGCCAGCAGGGGGGGACAGGGGGTCGACACCGGGGAGCTGTTTTTT. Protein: CASRGGQGVDTGELFF.

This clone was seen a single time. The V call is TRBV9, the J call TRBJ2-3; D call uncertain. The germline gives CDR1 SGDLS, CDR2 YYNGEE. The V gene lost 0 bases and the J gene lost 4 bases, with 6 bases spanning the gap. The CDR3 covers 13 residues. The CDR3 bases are TGTGCCAGCAGCGTAGGTCTGTCAGATACGCAGTATTTT. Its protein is CASSVGLSDTQYF.